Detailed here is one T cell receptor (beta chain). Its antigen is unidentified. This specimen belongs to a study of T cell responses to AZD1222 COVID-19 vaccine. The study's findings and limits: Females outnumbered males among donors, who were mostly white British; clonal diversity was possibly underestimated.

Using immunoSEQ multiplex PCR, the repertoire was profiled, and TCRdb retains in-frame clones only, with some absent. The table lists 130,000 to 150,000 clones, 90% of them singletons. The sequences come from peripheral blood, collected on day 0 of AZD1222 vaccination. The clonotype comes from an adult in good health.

The CDR3, as DNA: TGTGCCAGCAGCGTCCAAAATAGCGGGAGTATCACCGGGGAGCTGTTTTTT. This gives the protein CASSVQNSGSITGELFF. The chain couples TRBV9 to TRBJ2-2, with 9 bases fitting TRBD2. The CDR3 is made up of 17 amino acids. CDR1 is SGDLS and CDR2 is YYNGEE in the germline V gene. The V and J ends lost 2 bases and 4 bases, in that order; junction bases with no gene match: 9.